Listed here are 13 T cell receptor beta chains from one sample, sequenced in a study of cytomegalovirus exposure and HLA in healthy donors. Primers for the PCR totalled 60 Vbeta and 13 Jbeta. Using immunoSEQ multiplex PCR, the repertoire was profiled, and TCRdb retains in-frame clones only, with some absent. The repertoire includes 100,000 to 150,000 clones, roughly four fifths of them detected once, and approximately 6% sits in the top ten. The source material was PBMCs. The receptor set was obtained from a woman aged 35 to 49 in good health and CMV-seropositive.

The rearrangement links TRBV7-3 to TRBJ2-1, with TRBD2 matching over 12 bases. Germline CDR1 SGHTA, CDR2 FQGTGA. J lost 6 bases, V lost 5 bases, and 5 bases had no gene match. The CDR3 runs to 15 residues. The chain's CDR3 is CASSSPSGRANEQFF. CDR3 sequence (DNA): TGTGCCAGCAGCAGCCCTAGCGGGAGGGCCAATGAGCAGTTCTTC.

The chain recombines TRBV6-1 with TRBJ1-5, with D possibly TRBD1 on 6 matching bases. V was clipped by 1 base and J by 4 bases, with 14 bases between them. The germline CDR1 and CDR2 sequences are MNHNS and SASEGT. This CDR3 is built from 16 residues. CDR3 loop: CASSEGLGGGNQPQHF. The CDR3 region has the DNA TGTGCCAGCAGTGAAGGACTGGGAGGGGGGAATCAGCCCCAGCATTTT.

The chain links TRBV5-4 to TRBJ2-7, with 8 bases fitting TRBD2. Germline CDR1 reads SGHNT; CDR2 reads YYREEE (reference sequence). There are 15 residues in the CDR3. V shed 0 bases, J shed 3 bases, and the junction held 5 bases outside the gene matches. DNA for the CDR3: TGTGCCAGCAGCTTGGACGCGGGGGGCGACTACGAGCAGTACTTC. This gives the protein CASSLDAGGDYEQYF.

The genes are TRBV7-9 and TRBJ2-3; D remains ambiguous. Trimming cost V 0 bases and J 2 bases, with 9 bases left between them. This CDR3 is built from 15 residues. CDR1 is SEHNR, CDR2 FQNEAQ, per germline (reference sequence). As DNA, the CDR3 is TGTGCCAGCAGCTTAGCTGGCAAAATCACAGATACGCAGTATTTT. Translation: CASSLAGKITDTQYF.

CDR3: CASSGDRGVTEAFF. The CDR3 DNA follows: TGTGCCAGCAGCGGAGACAGGGGCGTCACTGAAGCTTTCTTT. V and J are TRBV9 and TRBJ1-1, with 8 bases aligning to TRBD1. This CDR3 region has 14 residues. V lost 3 bases, J lost 4 bases, and 5 bases stayed unmatched. From germline, CDR1 is SGDLS and CDR2 YYNGEE.

This clone was recorded once. The gene calls are TRBV18 and TRBJ2-7, with D hard to call. Trimming took off 1 base at V and 0 bases at J, with 7 bases between the two ends. This CDR3 comprises 14 residues. The V gene's germline CDR1 is KGHSH and CDR2 LQKENI. DNA of the CDR3: TGTGCCAGCTCACCACAACAGACCTCCTACGAGCAGTACTTC. Translated, it gives CASSPQQTSYEQYF.

V gene TRBV6-5 combines with J gene TRBJ2-7; 8 bases match TRBD1. The V gene's germline CDR1 is MNHEY and CDR2 SVGAGI. This CDR3 has 14 amino acids. V shed 0 bases and J 6 bases; nucleotides not matched to a gene: 4. CDR3 sequence reads: CASSYSYGQGEQYF. CDR3 in DNA: TGTGCCAGCAGTTACTCCTATGGACAGGGCGAGCAGTACTTC.

This chain links TRBV14 with TRBJ2-5, with TRBD1 matching over 8 bases. The CDR3 contains 19 residues. Trimming took 0 bases from V and 4 from J; bases not matched to a gene: 16. CDR1 and CDR2 from the germline V gene are SGHDN and FVKESK. CDR3 loop: CASSQDRKLGRGHGETQYF. The CDR3, as DNA: TGTGCCAGCAGCCAAGATAGGAAGTTGGGCAGGGGGCATGGAGAGACCCAGTACTTC. Full variable domain (missing parts from reference TRBV14 and TRBJ2-5): EAGVTQFPSHSVIEKGQTVTLRCDPISGHDNLYWYRRVMGKEIKFLLHFVKESKQDESGMPNNRFLAERTGGTYSTLKVQPAELEDSGVYFCASSQDRKLGRGHGETQYFGPGTRLLVL.

The genes are TRBV5-6 and TRBJ2-3; TRBD2 aligns across 10 bases. Germline V gene lookup returns CDR1 SGHDT and CDR2 YYEEEE. The V and J ends lost 0 bases and 5 bases, in that order; junction bases with no gene match: 9. The CDR3 spans 17 residues. The CDR3 nucleotides read TGTGCCAGCAGCTTGGCCTATCCTAGCGGGGGTGTAGATACGCAGTATTTT. Amino acid sequence: CASSLAYPSGGVDTQYF.

The chain links TRBV9 to TRBJ2-1; TRBD2 agrees at 8 bases. V dropped 7 bases and J dropped 4; count of bases not matched to a gene: 7. The CDR3 runs to 14 residues. Germline CDR1 and CDR2: SGDLS and YYNGEE. The CDR3 spells CASSGAGGYNEQFF. CDR3 coding DNA: TGTGCCAGCTCTGGCGCGGGGGGATACAATGAGCAGTTCTTC.

The chain couples TRBV28 to TRBJ2-7; tentative D call: TRBD1 (5 bases). V dropped 3 bases and J dropped 0 bases, with 12 bases sitting between them. The CDR3 is made up of 15 amino acids. CDR1 is MDHEN, CDR2 SYDVKM, per germline. The CDR3 reads CASSLAGITSYEQYF. In nucleotides, the CDR3 is TGTGCCAGCAGTTTGGCAGGGATAACCTCCTACGAGCAGTACTTC.

The rearrangement uses TRBV7-8 and TRBJ2-2; D gene uncertain. Germline-derived CDR1 and CDR2 are SGHVS and FQNEAQ. This CDR3 is built from 15 residues. Trimming stripped 2 bases from V and 1 base from J, with 8 bases between. The CDR3 nucleotides read TGTGCCAGCAGCTTATTGTCGGTGAACACCGGGGAGCTGTTTTTT. Encoded protein: CASSLLSVNTGELFF. The full variable domain, with the rest looked up from reference TRBV7-8 and TRBJ2-2, is GAGVSQSPRYKVAKRGQDVALRCDPISGHVSLFWYQQALGQGPEFLTYFQNEAQLDKSGLPSDRFFAERPEGSVSTLKIQRTQQEDSAVYLCASSLLSVNTGELFFGEGSRLTVL.

CDR3 amino acids: CASSLVLGQLYGYTF. As DNA, the CDR3 is TGCGCCAGCAGCTTGGTCTTGGGACAGCTTTATGGCTACACCTTC. The chain carries TRBV5-1 and TRBJ1-2, with TRBD1 matching 7 bases. Germline CDR1 SGHRS, CDR2 YFSETQ. After removal of 0 bases from V and 5 bases from J, the junction contained 7 bases not matched to a gene. This CDR3 has 15 residues. Based on the CDR3 plus reference TRBV5-1 and TRBJ1-2, the full variable domain is KAGVTQTPRYLIKTRGQQVTLSCSPISGHRSVSWYQQTPGQGLQFLFEYFSETQRNKGNFPGRFSGRQFSNSRSEMNVSTLELGDSALYLCASSLVLGQLYGYTFGSGTRLTVV.